This T cell receptor beta chain was sequenced in a study of T cells in Graves' hyperthyroidism and ophthalmopathy (dated by TCRdb to about 2019). About the full investigation: Peripheral blood was sampled at the time of initial diagnosis, prior to any treatment. To identify distinguishing TCR V-J signatures, a discovery cohort of around 98 patients was used, comprising fewer than 45 with Graves' ophthalmopathy and under 60 with stable Graves' hyperthyroidism. Whether ophthalmopathy could be predicted prospectively was tested in an independent validation cohort made up of roughly 19 hyperthyroidism patients plus 17 patients who later progressed to ophthalmopathy. The 100 discovery patients were randomly split 7:3 into training and test sets. Thyroid tissue and blood T-cell repertoires from roughly 6 Graves' hyperthyroidism patients were also compared in the study. After sampling, hyperthyroidism patients received methimazole starting at 30 mg daily, and ophthalmopathy patients received high-dose intravenous methylprednisolone. The paper describes TCR Vbeta CDR3 sequencing of fewer than 150 peripheral blood samples, made up of 40 to 45 ophthalmopathy patients, roughly 80 hyperthyroidism patients and some 17 progressor patients. The full study reports these points: In cross-validation, a model built on a 13 V-J signature told ophthalmopathy apart from stable hyperthyroidism with 87.88% sensitivity and around 83% specificity, and in testing the same model reached 80%/75%. In validation, progression to ophthalmopathy was predicted by the model with about 70% sensitivity and approximately 78% specificity, a median of around 5.9 months before onset. No statistical method was used to fix the sample size in advance, and group allocation was not hidden from the investigators. Blood samples also contained most of the expanded thyroid clonotypes (frequency above 0.001), which suggests that blood repertoires may reflect thyroid immune responses.

The TCR beta CDR3 regions were amplified from the RNA transcripts. The TCR CDR3 was subjected to a first round of RT-PCR using the HTBI primer set and the Qiagen OneStep RT-PCR kit. A second multiplex PCR round built the libraries, followed by size selection and purification. The libraries were sequenced on an Illumina HiSeq2000 using paired-end 100 bp reads. As for the authors' bioinformatics: SOAPnuke was used to process the raw data, throwing out any read that contained adapters or uncalled bases, had a mean Phred below 15, or lacked an exact constant-primer or identifier match. High-quality paired reads were merged with COPE v1.2.5, and unique nucleotide sequences were defined as clonotypes. MiTCR v1.1 was used to align clonotypes to the IMGT TRBV, TRBD and TRBJ reference segments. Analysis was restricted to V-J combinations with a frequency above 0.0001, which covered 98% to 99.2% of repertoires. A TCS score was defined as the ratio between F50 (clonal expansion) and ExV (chaos), using BLOSUM62-based TCRdist between CDR3 peptides within each V-J. Welch's t-statistics and random forest reduced approximately 520 V-J features to under 15, which were used in a naive Bayes classifier (R e1071). TCRdb reworked the public reads: Q25 trimming with fastp, MiXCR clone assembly, productive beta chains retained. Every entry covers one CDR3 protein and lists the most common genes and DNA from its rows. The V and J calls follow TCRdb's processing rather than the paper's. The sample table holds some 580,000 distinct CDR3 sequences, of which more than 15% were seen once. Of the sample, around 3.3% is held by the ten largest clones.

Points on this clonotype: It lacks a known antigen. Base qualities were left out, and no much larger clone turns up one base away.

The CDR3 measures 14 amino acids from cysteine to phenylalanine. Only the CDR3 portion is preserved as DNA: 42 bases, with reading frame beginning at the first base. The germline V gene gives CDR1 as SGHRS and CDR2 as YFSETQ. The germline ends are 18 bases apart after V is trimmed by 8 bases and J by 3 bases. Ophthalmopathy patients had moderately to severely active disease, Clinical Activity Score of at least 3, NOSPECS grade of at least 4, and duration under 3 months. Exclusion was applied to patients with uncontrolled infections, other autoimmune diseases, pregnancy or lactation. Diagnoses relied on clinical symptoms, serum thyroxine and TRAb, thyroid ultrasound and orbital computed tomography. PBMCs were separated from 7.5 to 10 ml of fresh peripheral blood using Ficoll-Paque density gradient centrifugation. Total RNA was extracted with Trizol reagent, and quality was checked on an Agilent 2100 Bioanalyzer.

The sequence was collected from a woman aged 40 to 50 with Graves' ophthalmopathy. Material: blood. The chain is assembled from TRBV5-1 and TRBJ2-7, with no reliable assignment of the D segment. This receptor has the CDR3 CARGPPMRHYEQYF. The bases read TGCGCCAGGGGTCCTCCAATGAGACACTACGAGCAGTACTTC.